This T cell receptor beta chain comes out of a study of blood T cell repertoires in COVID-19. Study-wide background: Acute and convalescent COVID-19 samples came from the United States, Italy and Spain. PBMCs, B-cell-depleted T cells, or T cells provided the cDNA or gDNA that made up the material.

As handled by the study authors: Nucleated cell number was recorded as an estimate derived from reference gene primer amplification. Generated by immunoSEQ multiplex PCR, the TCRdb table keeps only in-frame clones and is missing some. V, J and clone size are those of that table, while D and trimming were read from the DNA. The sample has under 300,000 clones; approximately 82% are singletons. The CDR3 spans 16 residues. Germline-derived CDR1 and CDR2 are LGHNA and YSLEER. V gave up 0 bases and J gave up 5 bases, with 13 bases separating them. The gene calls are TRBV4-3 and TRBJ2-2, with TRBD1 as a possible D gene (5 bases). Sequenced input: peripheral blood. The TCR originated in a woman in her late teens or twenties with acute or convalescent COVID-19. The CDR3 loop reads CASSQEGVAMTGELFF. The CDR3 DNA is TGCGCCAGCAGCCAAGAAGGGGTAGCAATGACCGGGGAGCTGTTTTTT.